The 9 T cell receptor beta chains presented below share a single source sample, sequenced in a study of lymphopenia after photon versus proton radiotherapy. The data were produced by immunoSEQ multiplex PCR, yet TCRdb's version contains in-frame clones alone and is incomplete. The data hold fewer than 40,000 clones, with 90% to 95% observed a single time. The sample in question was peripheral blood, obtained from a patient treated with photon-based radiotherapy. These receptors were taken from a woman between 50 and 59 years old with cholangiocarcinoma.

This chain links TRBV2 with TRBJ2-2; perhaps TRBD1 as D (6 bases). With 2 bases removed from V and 6 bases from J, the gap between germline ends came to 13 bases. The CDR3 spans 15 residues. Germline loops: CDR1 SNHLY, CDR2 FYNNEI. This CDR3 is CASSELGAGPGELFF. In DNA form, the CDR3 reads TGTGCCAGCAGTGAACTGGGGGCAGGCCCCGGGGAGCTGTTTTTT.

This clone has only one observation. The V call is TRBV9, the J call TRBJ1-4; D perhaps matches TRBD1 (6 bases). The CDR3 contains 16 residues. Trimming left V 4 bases short and J 5 bases short, with 18 bases between. The V gene's germline CDR1 is SGDLS and CDR2 YYNGEE. The CDR3, as DNA: TGTGCCAGCAGCCCCGCAGGAGGGGGACGAAATGAAAAACTGTTTTTT. Translated, it gives CASSPAGGGRNEKLFF.

This chain links TRBV14 with TRBJ1-4, with 7 bases matching TRBD1. The germline CDR1 and CDR2 sequences are SGHDN and FVKESK. V trimming: 2 bases; J trimming: 7 bases; junction bases outside the gene matches: 7. The CDR3 covers 15 residues. Written as DNA, the CDR3 is TGTGCCAGCAGCCAAACGACAGGGAAGCGTGAAAAACTGTTTTTT. Amino acids: CASSQTTGKREKLFF.

This chain connects TRBV5-8 to TRBJ2-4, with 7 bases fitting TRBD2. After removal of 4 bases from V and 6 bases from J, the junction contained 4 bases not matched to a gene. The CDR3 is 13 residues long. The germline CDR1 and CDR2 sequences are SGHTS and YDEGEE. The CDR3 DNA reads TGTGCCAGCAGCCAGGGAGGGGCAAACATTCAGTACTTC. The encoded protein is CASSQGGANIQYF.

The V and J genes are TRBV7-2 and TRBJ1-5, with 8 positions matching TRBD1. The CDR3 is 15 residues long. V shed 1 base and J 4 bases; nucleotides not matched to a gene: 3. From germline, CDR1 is SGHTA and CDR2 FQGNSA. The CDR3 coding sequence is TGTGCCAGCAGCTTAGAAACAGGGGGTAATCAGCCCCAGCATTTT. Translated, it gives CASSLETGGNQPQHF.

This chain uses TRBV27 with TRBJ1-4, with TRBD1 as a possible D gene (5 bases). This CDR3 contains 13 residues. The V end was cut by 6 bases, the J end by 8 bases, with 13 bases between. Germline V CDR1 and CDR2: MNHEY, SMNVEV (reference sequence). The CDR3 protein is CASRTWGSEKLFF. CDR3 coding DNA: TGTGCCAGCAGAACATGGGGCAGCGAAAAACTGTTTTTT.

V and J are TRBV19 and TRBJ1-5; unclear D gene. CDR3 length: 13 amino acids. Germline CDR1 is LNHDA and CDR2 is SQIVND (reference sequence). V was trimmed by 0 bases and J by 4 bases, leaving 4 bases between them. The CDR3 nucleotides read TGTGCCAGTAGTATAGATGGAAATCAGCCCCAGCATTTT. It is translated as CASSIDGNQPQHF.

V usage is TRBV6-4 and J usage is TRBJ2-6; 8 nucleotides agree with TRBD1. V lost 2 bases and J lost 2; bases outside the gene matches: 2. This CDR3 spans 16 amino acids. CDR1 is MRHNA, CDR2 SNTAGT, per germline. This CDR3 reads CASSDQQGAGANVLTF. In DNA, the CDR3 is TGTGCCAGCAGTGACCAACAGGGGGCTGGGGCCAACGTCCTGACTTTC.

The V and J genes are TRBV18 and TRBJ1-3; D call uncertain. The V gene lost 5 bases and the J gene lost 0 bases, with 14 bases spanning the gap. The CDR3 is made up of 16 amino acids. Germline V CDR1 and CDR2: KGHSH, LQKENI. The CDR3 protein is CASSESSFNSGNTIYF. As DNA, the CDR3 is TGTGCCAGCTCAGAGTCTAGTTTCAACTCTGGAAACACCATATATTTT.